This T cell receptor beta chain was obtained from a study of breast tumors, draining lymph nodes, adjacent tissues. Study results and limitations: Data only fit, rather than demonstrated, lymph node origin of most tumor T cells. Tumor and nontumor repertoires were significantly more similar in luminal-like than in basal-like breast cancer. Tumor TCR diversity was below lymph nodes but above nontumor tissue. Data fit most tumor T cells coming from lymph node, expanding in tumor.

There are many counts of this clonotype. Its target is not known. Samples came from axillary lymph nodes draining the breast cancer. The CDR3 runs to 14 residues. CDR1 is LNHDA, CDR2 SQIVND, per germline (reference sequence). V dropped 10 bases and J dropped 3 bases, with 16 bases sitting between them. TCRdb reprocessed the multiplex PCR reads via MiXCR and lists one record per CDR3 protein. The sample has roughly 130,000 distinct CDR3 sequences; about 31% are singletons. The TCR comes from a female donor with breast cancer. Some clones in this sample may be carry-over from other donors' samples. The sequenced sample was axillary lymph node tissue. The gene calls are TRBV19 and TRBJ1-5; D is ambiguous. The CDR3, as DNA: TGTGCCACTTCGGCAGAACCCATCAATCAGCCCCAGCATTTT. It translates to CATSAEPINQPQHF. The full variable domain, in which reference TRBV19 and TRBJ1-5 provide the parts outside the CDR3, is DGGITQSPKYLFRKEGQNVTLSCEQNLNHDAMYWYRQDPGQGLRLIYYSQIVNDFQKGDIAEGYSVSREKKESFPLTVTSAQKNPTAFYLCATSAEPINQPQHFGDGTRLSIL.